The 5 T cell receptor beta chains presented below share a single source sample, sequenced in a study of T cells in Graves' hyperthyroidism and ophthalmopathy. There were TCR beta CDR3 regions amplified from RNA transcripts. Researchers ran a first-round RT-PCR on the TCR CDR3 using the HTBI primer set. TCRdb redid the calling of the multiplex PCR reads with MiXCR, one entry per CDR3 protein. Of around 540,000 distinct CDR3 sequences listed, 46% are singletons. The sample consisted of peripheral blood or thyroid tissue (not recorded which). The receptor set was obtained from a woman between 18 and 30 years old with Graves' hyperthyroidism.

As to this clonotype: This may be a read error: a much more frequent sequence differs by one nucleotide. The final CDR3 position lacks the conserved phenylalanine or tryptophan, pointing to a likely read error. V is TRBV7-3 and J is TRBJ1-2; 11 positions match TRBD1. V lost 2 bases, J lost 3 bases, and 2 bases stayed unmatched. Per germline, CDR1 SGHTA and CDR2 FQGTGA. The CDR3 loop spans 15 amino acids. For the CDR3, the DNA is TGTGCCAGCAGCTTAGCGGGACAGGGGGACTATGGCTACACCCTC. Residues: CASSLAGQGDYGYTL.

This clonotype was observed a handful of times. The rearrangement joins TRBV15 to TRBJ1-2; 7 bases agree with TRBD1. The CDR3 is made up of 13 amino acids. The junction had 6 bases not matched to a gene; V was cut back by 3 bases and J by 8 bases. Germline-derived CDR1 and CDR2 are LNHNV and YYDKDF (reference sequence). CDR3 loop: CATSSLEGGGYTF. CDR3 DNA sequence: TGTGCCACCAGCAGCTTAGAAGGGGGCGGCTACACCTTC. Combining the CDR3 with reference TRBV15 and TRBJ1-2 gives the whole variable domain DAMVIQNPRYQVTQFGKPVTLSCSQTLNHNVMYWYQQKSSQAPKLLFHYYDKDFNNEADTPDNFQSRRPNTSFCFLDIRSPGLGDTAMYLCATSSLEGGGYTFGSGTRLTVV.

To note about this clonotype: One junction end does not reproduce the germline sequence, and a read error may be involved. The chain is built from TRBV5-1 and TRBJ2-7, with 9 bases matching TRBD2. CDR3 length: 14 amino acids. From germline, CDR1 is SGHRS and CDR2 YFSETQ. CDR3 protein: CASSVSGSTYEQYF. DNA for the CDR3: TGTGCCAGCAGCGTTAGCGGGAGCACCTACGAGCAGTACTTC.

Written as DNA, the CDR3 is TGTGCCAGCAGCTTACTCTACTACGAGCAGTACTTC. It codes for CASSLLYYEQYF. The V call is TRBV7-2, the J call TRBJ2-7, with D hard to call. This CDR3 region has 12 residues. V dropped 2 bases and J dropped 3 bases, with 5 bases sitting between them. From germline, CDR1 is SGHTA and CDR2 FQGNSA.

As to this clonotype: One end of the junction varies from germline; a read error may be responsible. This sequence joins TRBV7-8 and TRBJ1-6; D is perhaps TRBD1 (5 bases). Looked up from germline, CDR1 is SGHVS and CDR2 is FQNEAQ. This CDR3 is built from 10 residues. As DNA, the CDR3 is TGTGCCAGCAGCGCCGGGACTCCATCCTTT. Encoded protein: CASSAGTPSF.